Each of the 27 T cell receptor beta chains below was sequenced from the same sample in a study of cytomegalovirus exposure and HLA in healthy donors. Libraries were prepared by immunoSEQ multiplex PCR; TCRdb keeps only in-frame clonotypes and omits some of them. The top ten hold 0.65% to 0.95% of the sample, which has more than 300,000 clones, 86% seen once. Specimen: PBMCs. The receptor set was obtained from a woman under 30 in good health and CMV-seronegative.

V usage is TRBV21-1 and J usage is TRBJ2-7; TRBD2 reflects the table's D call only, with no check against the DNA. TRBV21-1 is described as a pseudogene. The CDR3 consists of 19 residues. CDR3 bases: TGTGCCAGCAGCAAAGTTGCCCCCCCTGGACTAGCGGAAACCTACGAGCAGTACTTC. Translating it yields CASSKVAPPGLAETYEQYF.

This clone was counted between two and nine times. The chain couples TRBV7-3 to TRBJ1-4; 8 positions agree with TRBD1. V lost 3 bases, J lost 11 bases, and 5 bases stayed unmatched. The germline CDR1 and CDR2 sequences are SGHTA and FQGTGA. This CDR3 contains 13 residues. The CDR3, as DNA: TGTGCCAGCAGCTTCACAGGGGGAGGGAAACTGTTTTTT. This codes for CASSFTGGGKLFF.

The chain carries TRBV9 and TRBJ2-7, with a possible D match to TRBD2 (5 bases). Germline CDR1 is SGDLS and CDR2 is YYNGEE. This CDR3 spans 14 amino acids. Trimming pared 3 bases from V and 0 bases from J, leaving 10 bases between. The CDR3 protein is CASSGRTGSYEQYF. The CDR3 bases are TGTGCCAGCAGCGGACGGACTGGCTCCTACGAGCAGTACTTC.

The V gene is TRBV9, the J gene TRBJ2-1; TRBD1 agrees at 10 bases. The CDR3 loop spans 14 amino acids. Trimming removed 3 bases from V and 7 bases from J; junction bases left unmatched: 4. Looked up from germline, CDR1 is SGDLS and CDR2 is YYNGEE. This CDR3 reads CASSERTGGNEQFF. As DNA, the CDR3 is TGTGCCAGCAGCGAGCGGACAGGGGGAAATGAGCAGTTCTTC.

The chain has TRBV5-6 and TRBJ2-6, with D tentatively TRBD1 (6 bases). The germline V gene has CDR1 SGHDT and CDR2 YYEEEE. V lost 3 bases, J lost 0 bases, and 13 bases lay in between. CDR3 length: 17 residues. The CDR3 DNA is TGTGCCAGCAGCTCAGGGACATCCCACTCTGGGGCCAACGTCCTGACTTTC. It translates to CASSSGTSHSGANVLTF. Full variable domain (outside the CDR3, taken from reference TRBV5-6 and TRBJ2-6): DAGVTQSPTHLIKTRGQQVTLRCSPKSGHDTVSWYQQALGQGPQFIFQYYEEEERQRGNFPDRFSGHQFPNYSSELNVNALLLGDSALYLCASSSGTSHSGANVLTFGAGSRLTVL.

V and J are TRBV19 and TRBJ2-6; 9 bases are shared with TRBD1. V dropped 7 bases and J dropped 0; count of bases not matched to a gene: 7. Looked up from germline, CDR1 is LNHDA and CDR2 is SQIVND (reference sequence). CDR3 length: 17 residues. CDR3 sequence (DNA): TGTGCCAGTACCCCACGGGACAGGGTCTCTGGGGCCAACGTCCTGACTTTC. It yields the protein CASTPRDRVSGANVLTF.

The chain joins TRBV28 to TRBJ2-2, with TRBD2 as a possible D gene (5 bases). CDR1 is MDHEN and CDR2 is SYDVKM in the germline V gene. The CDR3 sequence is 16 residues long. V was shortened by 4 bases and J by 0 bases, with 12 bases between the two germline ends. Here the CDR3 reads CASSSRRQSNTGELFF. The CDR3 DNA reads as TGTGCCAGCAGTTCCCGGAGGCAGTCGAACACCGGGGAGCTGTTTTTT.

This chain links TRBV5-5 with TRBJ1-1, with a weak D call TRBD1 (5 bases). Trimming left V 4 bases short and J 6 bases short, with 22 bases between. CDR1 and CDR2 (germline): SGHKS, YYEKEE (reference sequence). This CDR3 comprises 16 residues. DNA for the CDR3: TGTGCCAGCAGCGCGGCCATGGGGCTCCGGTCCCCTGAAGCTTTCTTT. Its translation: CASSAAMGLRSPEAFF.

This chain connects TRBV2 to TRBJ1-1, with D maybe TRBD1 (6 bases). The V end was cut by 10 bases, the J end by 0 bases, with 12 bases between. The CDR3 has 13 amino acids. Germline-derived CDR1 and CDR2 are SNHLY and FYNNEI. This CDR3 is CANARGVNTEAFF. The CDR3, as DNA: TGTGCCAACGCCAGGGGAGTGAACACTGAAGCTTTCTTT.

The chain joins TRBV27 to TRBJ2-4, with 12 bases matching TRBD2. V was pared by 2 bases and J by 1 base, with 9 bases of the junction left unmatched. Germline loops: CDR1 MNHEY, CDR2 SMNVEV (reference sequence). The CDR3 length is 19 residues. The CDR3 bases are TGTGCCAGCAGTTTACGATGGACTAGCGGGACCGGGGCCAAAAACATTCAGTACTTC. Translation: CASSLRWTSGTGAKNIQYF.

This rearrangement joins TRBV19 to TRBJ1-2, with 9 nucleotides matching TRBD1. Germline-derived CDR1 and CDR2 are LNHDA and SQIVND (reference sequence). The CDR3 contains 15 residues. The V gene end was trimmed by 5 bases and the J gene end by 6 bases; junction bases not matched to a gene: 10. The CDR3: CASSSTGTGRNGYTF. In DNA, the CDR3 is TGTGCCAGTAGTTCTACCGGGACAGGGAGGAATGGCTACACCTTC. Supplemented by reference TRBV19 and TRBJ1-2, the full variable domain reads DGGITQSPKYLFRKEGQNVTLSCEQNLNHDAMYWYRQDPGQGLRLIYYSQIVNDFQKGDIAEGYSVSREKKESFPLTVTSAQKNPTAFYLCASSSTGTGRNGYTFGSGTRLTVV.

The chain carries TRBV25-1 and TRBJ2-5; possibly TRBD2 for D (6 bases). The CDR3 extends over 16 amino acids. Germline CDR1 and CDR2: MGHDK and SYGVNS. Trimming cost V 6 bases and J 2 bases, with 19 bases left between them. The CDR3 nucleotides read TGTGCCAGCAGCGACGCCCCCTGGCGGGAACAAGAGACCCAGTACTTC. Translated, it gives CASSDAPWREQETQYF.

The gene calls are TRBV27 and TRBJ2-1, with a weak D call TRBD2 (5 bases). Trimming shortened V by 5 bases and J by 6 bases, and 8 bases separated the two germline ends. The CDR3 consists of 12 residues. The germline V gene encodes CDR1 MNHEY and CDR2 SMNVEV (reference sequence). CDR3 coding DNA: TGTGCCAGCAGTCAAACTAGCAATGAGCAGTTCTTC. Translating it yields CASSQTSNEQFF.

The chain links TRBV4-1 to TRBJ1-1, with D uncertain. Germline V gene lookup returns CDR1 MGHRA and CDR2 YSYEKL. The CDR3 covers 13 residues. V gave up 1 base and J gave up 7 bases, with 10 bases separating them. This CDR3 reads CASSQGTALEAFF. CDR3 in DNA: TGCGCCAGCAGCCAAGGAACAGCTCTTGAAGCTTTCTTT.

This chain uses TRBV29-1 with TRBJ2-7; D gene unclear. The CDR3 is 12 amino acids. V was pared by 3 bases and J by 2 bases, with 8 bases between. The germline V gene encodes CDR1 SQVTM and CDR2 ANQGSEA. The CDR3 sequence is CSVESDTYEQYF. Here the CDR3 DNA reads TGCAGCGTTGAGTCAGATACCTACGAGCAGTACTTC.

The sample holds a few counts of this clone. J is TRBJ2-5 and V is TRBV6-5; TRBD2 might be the D (6 bases). The CDR3 has 11 residues. The V and J ends lost 5 bases and 9 bases respectively, with 10 bases between them. Germline V gene data show CDR1 as MNHEY and CDR2 as SVGAGI. The CDR3 is CASSEGGPQYF. The CDR3, as DNA: TGTGCCAGCAGTGAAGGAGGGCCCCAGTACTTC.

The rearrangement joins TRBV29-1 to TRBJ2-2, with D possibly being TRBD1 (5 bases). The germline V and J ends were trimmed by 4 bases and 0 bases, with 9 bases remaining between them. Germline V CDR1 and CDR2: SQVTM, ANQGSEA. The CDR3 length is 14 residues. CDR3 protein: CSVVGPANTGELFF. The CDR3 region has the DNA TGCAGCGTTGTGGGGCCCGCGAACACCGGGGAGCTGTTTTTT.

The chain couples TRBV6-1 to TRBJ1-1; tentative D call: TRBD1 (6 bases). Germline V gene sequence: CDR1 MNHNS, CDR2 SASEGT. The V gene lost 7 bases and the J gene lost 5 bases, with 14 bases spanning the gap. This CDR3 contains 13 residues. CDR3 nucleotide sequence: TGTGCCAGCACGGGCAGGGGTAATACTGAAGCTTTCTTT. Protein: CASTGRGNTEAFF.

The chain has TRBV7-9 and TRBJ2-7; TRBD1 matches at 9 bases. V shed 5 bases, J shed 6 bases, and the junction held 14 bases outside the gene matches. CDR3 length equals 16 residues. Per the germline V gene, CDR1 is SEHNR and CDR2 is FQNEAQ (reference sequence). CDR3 sequence: CASSPRGTGSFLEQYF. The CDR3 region has the DNA TGTGCCAGCAGCCCCCGGGGGACAGGGTCTTTCCTCGAGCAGTACTTC.

The chain carries TRBV19 and TRBJ2-1, with 8 bases that match TRBD2. This CDR3 is 15 amino acids long. CDR1 LNHDA and CDR2 SQIVND come from the germline V gene (reference sequence). The junction had 13 bases not matched to a gene; V was cut back by 5 bases and J by 10 bases. The CDR3 protein is CASSDIAGTFGEQFF. Written as DNA, the CDR3 is TGTGCCAGTAGTGATATAGCGGGGACCTTCGGGGAGCAGTTCTTC. The complete variable domain, with remaining parts taken from reference TRBV19 and TRBJ2-1, reads DGGITQSPKYLFRKEGQNVTLSCEQNLNHDAMYWYRQDPGQGLRLIYYSQIVNDFQKGDIAEGYSVSREKKESFPLTVTSAQKNPTAFYLCASSDIAGTFGEQFFGPGTRLTVL.

The chain links TRBV6-1 to TRBJ2-1; D gene uncertain. The V end lost 5 bases, the J end lost 12 bases, and 8 bases lay between the germline ends. This CDR3 is 10 amino acids long. Germline V gene sequence: CDR1 MNHNS, CDR2 SASEGT. CDR3 DNA: TGTGCCAGCAGTCCACTCGGGCAGTTCTTC. Amino acids: CASSPLGQFF.

The chain joins TRBV7-3 to TRBJ2-3; TRBD1 agrees at 7 bases. V was clipped by 5 bases and J by 3 bases; unmatched bases: 8. Germline loops: CDR1 SGHTA, CDR2 FQGTGA. The CDR3 covers 15 residues. For the CDR3, the DNA is TGTGCCAGCAGCCTCGGACAGGTCGGGACAGATACGCAGTATTTT. It yields the protein CASSLGQVGTDTQYF. The whole variable domain, remainder taken from reference TRBV7-3 and TRBJ2-3, is GAGVSQTPSNKVTEKGKYVELRCDPISGHTALYWYRQSLGQGPEFLIYFQGTGAADDSGLPNDRFFAVRPEGSVSTLKIQRTERGDSAVYLCASSLGQVGTDTQYFGPGTRLTVL.

As concerns this clone: Mismatch with germline at one junction end may stem from a read error. The gene calls are TRBV4-1 and TRBJ1-4, with D perhaps matching TRBD1 (5 bases). CDR1 and CDR2 from the germline V gene are MGHRA and YSYEKL. The CDR3 is made up of 14 amino acids. In DNA form, the CDR3 reads TGCGCCAGCAGCCAACAGGGAACTATTGAAAAACTGTTTTTT. Its translation is CASSQQGTIEKLFF.

The V and J genes are TRBV6-1 and TRBJ1-1; 7 bases line up with TRBD1. The CDR3 has 15 amino acids. Trimming at V came to 8 bases and at J to 6 bases, leaving 15 bases not matched to a gene. Germline CDR1 is MNHNS and CDR2 is SASEGT. In DNA, the CDR3 is TGTGCCAGCGTAGTAGGGGGCTTCGGAAACGCTGAAGCTTTCTTT. Translated: CASVVGGFGNAEAFF.

The chain links TRBV30 to TRBJ2-1; tentative D call: TRBD1 (7 bases). Germline CDR1 reads GTSNPN; CDR2 reads SVGIG (reference sequence). The CDR3 has 14 amino acids. With 2 bases removed from V and 8 bases from J, the gap between germline ends came to 16 bases. CDR3 in DNA: TGTGCCTGGAGTTCCAGGGGGGAATGGGATGAGCAGTTCTTC. It is translated as CAWSSRGEWDEQFF.

This chain links TRBV6-4 with TRBJ1-1, with D unclear. Trimming removed 7 bases from V and 3 bases from J, with 9 bases in between. The CDR3 is 12 residues long. Germline CDR1 MRHNA, CDR2 SNTAGT. The CDR3 DNA follows: TGTGCCAGCAAAGGAGAGTACACTGAAGCTTTCTTT. The encoded protein is CASKGEYTEAFF.

This clone was detected a few times. The chain links TRBV2 to TRBJ2-1; D ambiguous. Germline V lookup: CDR1 SNHLY, CDR2 FYNNEI. V was shortened by 7 bases and J by 3 bases, with 10 bases between the two germline ends. The CDR3 loop spans 13 amino acids. CDR3 nucleotides: TGTGCCAGCACTAGAGACCACTACAATGAGCAGTTCTTC. This encodes CASTRDHYNEQFF.